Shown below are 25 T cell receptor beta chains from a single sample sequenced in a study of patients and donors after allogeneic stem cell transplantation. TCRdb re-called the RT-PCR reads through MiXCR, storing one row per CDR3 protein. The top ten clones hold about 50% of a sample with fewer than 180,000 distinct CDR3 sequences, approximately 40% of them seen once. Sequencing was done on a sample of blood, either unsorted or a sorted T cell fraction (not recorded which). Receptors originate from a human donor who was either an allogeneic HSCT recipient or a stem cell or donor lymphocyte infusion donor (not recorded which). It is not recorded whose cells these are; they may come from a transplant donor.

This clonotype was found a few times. DNA for the CDR3: TGTGCCAGCAGTTATTCGGGACCCCAAGAGACCCAGTACTTC. Translating gives CASSYSGPQETQYF. The rearrangement links TRBV27 to TRBJ2-5; either TRBD1 or TRBD2 may fit D (5 bases each). V lost 4 bases, J lost 1 base, and 10 bases lay in between. Germline CDR1 MNHEY, CDR2 SMNVEV (reference sequence). The CDR3 extends over 14 amino acids.

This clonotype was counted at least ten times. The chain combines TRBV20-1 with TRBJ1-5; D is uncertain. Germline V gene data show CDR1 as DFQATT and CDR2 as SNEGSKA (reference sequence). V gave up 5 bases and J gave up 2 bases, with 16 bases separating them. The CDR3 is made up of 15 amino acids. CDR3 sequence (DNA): TGCAGTGCTTTAGGGAGGGTAGGTGGCAATCAGCCCCAGCATTTT. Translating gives CSALGRVGGNQPQHF.

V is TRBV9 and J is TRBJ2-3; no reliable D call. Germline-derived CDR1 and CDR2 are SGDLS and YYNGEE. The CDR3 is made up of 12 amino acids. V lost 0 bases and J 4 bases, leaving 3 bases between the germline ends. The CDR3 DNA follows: TGTGCCAGCAGCGTAGGTTCAGATACGCAGTATTTT. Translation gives CASSVGSDTQYF.

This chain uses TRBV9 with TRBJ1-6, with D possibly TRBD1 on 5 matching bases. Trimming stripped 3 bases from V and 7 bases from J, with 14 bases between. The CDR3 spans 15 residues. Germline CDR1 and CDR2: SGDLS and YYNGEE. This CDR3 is CASSGEIGGNSPLHF. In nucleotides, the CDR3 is TGTGCCAGCAGCGGAGAAATCGGGGGGAATTCACCCCTCCACTTT.

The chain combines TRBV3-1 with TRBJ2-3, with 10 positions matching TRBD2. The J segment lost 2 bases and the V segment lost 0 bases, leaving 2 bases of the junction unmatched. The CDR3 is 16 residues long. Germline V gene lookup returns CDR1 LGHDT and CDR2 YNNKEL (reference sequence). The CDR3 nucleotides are TGTGCCAGCAGCCAAGACCTAGCGGGGGCCACAGATACGCAGTATTTT. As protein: CASSQDLAGATDTQYF.

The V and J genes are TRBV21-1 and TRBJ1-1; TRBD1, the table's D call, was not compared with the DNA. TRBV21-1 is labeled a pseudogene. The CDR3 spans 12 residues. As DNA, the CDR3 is TGTGCCAGCACAGGGGGGCCCACTGAAGCTTTCTTT. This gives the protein CASTGGPTEAFF.

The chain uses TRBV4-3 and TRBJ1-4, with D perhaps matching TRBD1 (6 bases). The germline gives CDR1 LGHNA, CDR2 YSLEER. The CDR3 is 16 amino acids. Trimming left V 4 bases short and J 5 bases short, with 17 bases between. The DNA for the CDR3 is TGCGCCAGCAGCCTCCGGATGGGGGGCGGGAATGAAAAACTGTTTTTT. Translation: CASSLRMGGGNEKLFF.

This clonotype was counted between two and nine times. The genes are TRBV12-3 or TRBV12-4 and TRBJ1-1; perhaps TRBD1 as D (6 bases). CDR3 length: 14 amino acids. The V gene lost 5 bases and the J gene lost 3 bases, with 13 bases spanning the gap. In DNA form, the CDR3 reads TGTGCCAGCAGTCCCAGCAGGGGCTACACTGAAGCTTTCTTT. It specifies CASSPSRGYTEAFF.

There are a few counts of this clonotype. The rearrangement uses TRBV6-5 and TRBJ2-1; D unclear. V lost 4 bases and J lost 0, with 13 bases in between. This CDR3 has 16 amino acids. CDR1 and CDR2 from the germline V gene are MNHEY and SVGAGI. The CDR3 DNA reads TGTGCCAGCAGTTCGGTTAGTTGGGGCTCCTACAATGAGCAGTTCTTC. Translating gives CASSSVSWGSYNEQFF.

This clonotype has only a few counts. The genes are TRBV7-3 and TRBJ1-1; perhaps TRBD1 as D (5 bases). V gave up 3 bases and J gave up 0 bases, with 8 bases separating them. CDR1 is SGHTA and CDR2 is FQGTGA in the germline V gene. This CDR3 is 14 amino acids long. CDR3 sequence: CASSFATVNTEAFF. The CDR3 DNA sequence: TGTGCCAGCAGCTTCGCGACAGTGAACACTGAAGCTTTCTTT.

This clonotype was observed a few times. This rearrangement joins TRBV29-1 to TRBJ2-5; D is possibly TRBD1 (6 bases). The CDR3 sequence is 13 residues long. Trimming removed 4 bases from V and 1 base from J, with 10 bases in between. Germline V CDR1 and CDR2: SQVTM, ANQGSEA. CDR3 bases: TGCAGCGTTGGAACAGGGTCCCAAGAGACCCAGTACTTC. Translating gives CSVGTGSQETQYF.

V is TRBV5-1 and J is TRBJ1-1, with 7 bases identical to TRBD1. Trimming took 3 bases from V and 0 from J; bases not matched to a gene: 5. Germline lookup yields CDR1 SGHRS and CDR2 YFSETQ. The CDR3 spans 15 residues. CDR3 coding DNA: TGCGCCAGCAGCTCCTCACAGGGGATGAACACTGAAGCTTTCTTT. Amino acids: CASSSSQGMNTEAFF.

The CDR3 loop is CASSLAQGSSMYGYTF. DNA of the CDR3: TGCGCCAGCAGCTTGGCGCAGGGGTCGTCGATGTATGGCTACACCTTC. The V call is TRBV5-1, the J call TRBJ1-2; possibly TRBD1 for D (6 bases). The CDR3 is made up of 16 amino acids. V was cut by 0 bases and J by 5 bases, with 17 bases left in between. Per the germline V gene, CDR1 is SGHRS and CDR2 is YFSETQ.

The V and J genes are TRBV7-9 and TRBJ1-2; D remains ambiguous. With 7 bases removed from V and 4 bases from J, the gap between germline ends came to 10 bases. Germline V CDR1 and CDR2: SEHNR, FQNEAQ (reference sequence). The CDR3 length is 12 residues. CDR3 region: CASTDGPYGYTF. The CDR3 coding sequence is TGTGCCAGCACGGACGGCCCCTATGGCTACACCTTC.

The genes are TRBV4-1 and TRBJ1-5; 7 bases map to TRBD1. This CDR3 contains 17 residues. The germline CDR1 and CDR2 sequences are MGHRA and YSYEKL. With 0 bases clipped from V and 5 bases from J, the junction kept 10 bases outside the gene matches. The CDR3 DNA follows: TGCGCCAGCAGCCAAGACCCCGACAGGGTGGAGGATCAGCCCCAGCATTTT. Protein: CASSQDPDRVEDQPQHF.

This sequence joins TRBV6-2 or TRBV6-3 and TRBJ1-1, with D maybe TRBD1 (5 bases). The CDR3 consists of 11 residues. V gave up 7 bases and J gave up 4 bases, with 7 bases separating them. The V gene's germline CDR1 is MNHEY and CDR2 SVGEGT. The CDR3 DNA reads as TGTGCCAGCAAGGGGTCCACTGAAGCTTTCTTT. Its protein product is CASKGSTEAFF.

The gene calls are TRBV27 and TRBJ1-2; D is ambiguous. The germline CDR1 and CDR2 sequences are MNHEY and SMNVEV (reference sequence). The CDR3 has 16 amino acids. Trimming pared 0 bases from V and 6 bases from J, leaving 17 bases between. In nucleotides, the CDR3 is TGTGCCAGCAGTTTATCGATTCCGAGAGGGAGGGATGGCTACACCTTC. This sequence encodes CASSLSIPRGRDGYTF.

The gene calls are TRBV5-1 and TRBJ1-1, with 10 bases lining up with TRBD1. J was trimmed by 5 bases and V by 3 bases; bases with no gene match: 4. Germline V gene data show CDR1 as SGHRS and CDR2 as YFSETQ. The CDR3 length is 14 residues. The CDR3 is CASSYGQGGTEAFF. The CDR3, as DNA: TGCGCCAGCAGCTATGGACAGGGGGGGACTGAAGCTTTCTTT.

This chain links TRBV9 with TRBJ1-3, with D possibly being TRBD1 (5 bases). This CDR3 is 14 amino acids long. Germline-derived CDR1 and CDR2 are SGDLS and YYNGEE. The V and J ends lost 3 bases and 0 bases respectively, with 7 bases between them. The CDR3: CASSAGFSGNTIYF. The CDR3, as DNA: TGTGCCAGCAGCGCAGGGTTCTCTGGAAACACCATATATTTT.

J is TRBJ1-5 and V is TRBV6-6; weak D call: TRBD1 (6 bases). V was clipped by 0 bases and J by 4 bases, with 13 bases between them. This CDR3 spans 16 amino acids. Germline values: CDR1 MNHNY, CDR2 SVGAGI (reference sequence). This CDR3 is CASSYSPGAGNQPQHF. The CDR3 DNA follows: TGTGCCAGCAGTTACTCCCCAGGGGCAGGAAATCAGCCCCAGCATTTT.

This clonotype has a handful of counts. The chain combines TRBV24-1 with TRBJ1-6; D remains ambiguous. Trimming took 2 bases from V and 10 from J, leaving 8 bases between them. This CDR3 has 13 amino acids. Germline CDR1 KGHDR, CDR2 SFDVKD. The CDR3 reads CATSDSGTSPLHF. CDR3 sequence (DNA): TGTGCCACCAGTGATTCCGGAACGTCACCCCTCCACTTT.

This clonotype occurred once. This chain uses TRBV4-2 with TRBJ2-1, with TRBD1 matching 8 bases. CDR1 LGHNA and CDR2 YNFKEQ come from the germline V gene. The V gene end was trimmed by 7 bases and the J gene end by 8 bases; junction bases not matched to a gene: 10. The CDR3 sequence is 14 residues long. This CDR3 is CASTPGGIGDEQFF. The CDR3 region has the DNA TGTGCCAGCACCCCAGGGGGCATAGGCGATGAGCAGTTCTTC.

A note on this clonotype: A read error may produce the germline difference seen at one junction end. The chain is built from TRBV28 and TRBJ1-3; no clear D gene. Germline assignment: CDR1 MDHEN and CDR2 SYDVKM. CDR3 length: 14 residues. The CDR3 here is CASSFGPASNTIHF. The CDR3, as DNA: TGTGCCAGCAGTTTCGGTCCCGCATCCAACACCATACATTTT.

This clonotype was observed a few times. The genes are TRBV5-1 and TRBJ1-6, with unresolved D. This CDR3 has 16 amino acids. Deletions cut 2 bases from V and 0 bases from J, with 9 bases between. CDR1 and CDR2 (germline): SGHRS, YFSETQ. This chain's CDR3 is CASSFGRSSYNSPLHF. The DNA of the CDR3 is TGCGCCAGCAGCTTTGGGAGAAGCTCCTATAATTCACCCCTCCACTTT.

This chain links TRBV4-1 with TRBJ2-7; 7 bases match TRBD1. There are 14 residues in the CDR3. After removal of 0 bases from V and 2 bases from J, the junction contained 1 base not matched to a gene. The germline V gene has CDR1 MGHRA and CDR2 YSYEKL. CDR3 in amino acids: CASSQDRGTYEQYV. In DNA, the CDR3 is TGCGCCAGCAGCCAAGACAGGGGGACCTACGAGCAGTACGTC.